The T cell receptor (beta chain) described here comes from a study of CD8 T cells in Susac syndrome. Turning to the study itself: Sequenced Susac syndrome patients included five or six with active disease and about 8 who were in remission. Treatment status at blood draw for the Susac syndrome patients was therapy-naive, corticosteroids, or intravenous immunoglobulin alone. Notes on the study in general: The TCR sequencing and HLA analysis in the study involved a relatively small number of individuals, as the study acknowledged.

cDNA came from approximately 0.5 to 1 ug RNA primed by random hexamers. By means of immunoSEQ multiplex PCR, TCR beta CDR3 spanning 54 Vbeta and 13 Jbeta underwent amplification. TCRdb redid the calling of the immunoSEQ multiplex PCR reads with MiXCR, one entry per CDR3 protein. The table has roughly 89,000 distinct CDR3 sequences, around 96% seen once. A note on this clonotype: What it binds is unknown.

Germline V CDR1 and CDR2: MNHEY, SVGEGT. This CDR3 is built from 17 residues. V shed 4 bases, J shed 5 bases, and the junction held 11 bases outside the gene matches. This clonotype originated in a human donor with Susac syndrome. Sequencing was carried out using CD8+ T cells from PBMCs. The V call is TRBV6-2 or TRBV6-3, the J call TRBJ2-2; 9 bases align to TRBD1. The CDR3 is CASSFETGTGITGELFF. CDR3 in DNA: TGTGCCAGCAGTTTCGAGACCGGGACAGGGATAACCGGGGAGCTGTTTTTT.